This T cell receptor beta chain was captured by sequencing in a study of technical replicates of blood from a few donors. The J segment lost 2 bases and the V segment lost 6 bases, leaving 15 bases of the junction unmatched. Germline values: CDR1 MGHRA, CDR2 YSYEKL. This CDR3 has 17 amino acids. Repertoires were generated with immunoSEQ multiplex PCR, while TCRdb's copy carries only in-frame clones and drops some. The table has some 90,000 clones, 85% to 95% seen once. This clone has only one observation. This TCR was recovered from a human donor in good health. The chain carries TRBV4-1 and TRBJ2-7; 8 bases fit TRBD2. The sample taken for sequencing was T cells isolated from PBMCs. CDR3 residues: CASRIIDEREGPYEQYF. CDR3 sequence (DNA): TGCGCCAGCAGAATAATCGACGAACGGGAGGGCCCCTACGAGCAGTACTTC.